This TCR beta chain was found in a study of cytomegalovirus exposure and HLA in healthy donors (dated by TCRdb to about 2017). About the study as a whole: The 500 to 700 repertoires of the first cohort and the 120 validation repertoires were produced on the same platform, according to a later analysis. The study aimed to test whether signatures of past pathogen exposure could be identified by cataloging public T cell receptors. Besides the first cohort of roughly 640 subjects, a separate validation cohort made up of 120 different subjects was used. To predict cytomegalovirus infection status, the study combined high-throughput TCR immunosequencing, statistical association of individual TCRs with disease status, and machine learning.

Donors formed part of the validation cohort, which comprised 120 or so subjects and was distinct from the first cohort of 666 subjects. General findings and caveats noted by the study authors: Of the cluster scores, about 94% were above 0 in a later analysis, which found that TCRs clustered in the first cohort also tended to co-occur in the 130 or so validation repertoires. In the study, about 150 TCR beta chains were listed as associated with cytomegalovirus. The validation cohort had no HLA typing available for a later analysis, so co-occurrence within that cohort was assessed over all 120 or so repertoires. Across donors, most TCR sequences were observed very rarely, whereas some public TCRs were present in many individuals. The classifier was reported to diagnose cytomegalovirus status with high specificity and sensitivity in both the original cohort and the validation cohort. According to the authors, the approach could potentially be generalized to other disease states and immunological phenotypes. In vitro tests confirmed that a few of the cytomegalovirus-associated TCR beta chains recognize cytomegalovirus antigens.

Ends trimmed: V by 0 bases, J by 6 bases; bases unmatched to a gene: 6. Taken from the germline V gene, the CDR1 and CDR2 loops are MDHEN and SYDVKM. The CDR3 runs 16 residues from the cysteine to the phenylalanine. This entry keeps only the CDR3 DNA: 48 bases, framed from base 1. Library preparation was by the immunoSEQ multiplex PCR assay. On the study's bioinformatics: To diagnose cytomegalovirus status from the catalog of TCR beta chain sequences, a statistical classification framework was built. The table was pulled from immuneACCESS by TCRdb, which kept in-frame rearrangements only. Such tables lose some clones; where checked, under half of the loss comes from unresolved V genes, and the rest has no known cause. V, J and clone size derive from that table, while D and trimming were established from the DNA sequence. Recorded for this sample are 120,000 to 150,000 clones; 86% of them occurred a single time. 2.9% of the sample comes from the top ten.

As for this clone: There is no known antigen for this receptor. Per-base qualities were not stored, and no clone one base away is much larger.

The V and J genes are TRBV28 and TRBJ2-1, with 9 bases in between that match TRBD2. The sequencing input was PBMCs. This TCR came from a young man in good health and CMV-seronegative. The bases are TGTGCCAGCAGTTTATGGGTAGCGGGAGCGTCCAATGAGCAGTTCTTC. Protein translation: CASSLWVAGASNEQFF.